This record concerns one T cell receptor beta chain sequence. Antigen specificity is unknown. This record belongs to a study of identical twins. The germline V gene has CDR1 MGHRA and CDR2 YSYEKL. The V gene lost 1 base and the J gene lost 0 bases, with 18 bases spanning the gap. This CDR3 is 18 amino acids long. TCRdb ran MiXCR on the 5' RACE reads and lists one entry per CDR3 protein. The repertoire holds 450,000 or so distinct CDR3 sequences, with approximately 24% as singletons. General study points: Without tracking the same donors, conclusions rested on cross-sectional statistical analysis.

The sample was also reused in another study, on T cells expressing NK-cell markers.

The clonotype originates from a woman aged 18-35 years in good health. The chain has TRBV4-1 and TRBJ1-2; D is undetermined. Sequencing input: CD4+ T cells sorted from blood. CDR3 sequence: CASSQAQFKTTANYGYTF. The CDR3 nucleotides read TGCGCCAGCAGCCAAGCACAGTTTAAGACTACGGCTAACTATGGCTACACCTTC.